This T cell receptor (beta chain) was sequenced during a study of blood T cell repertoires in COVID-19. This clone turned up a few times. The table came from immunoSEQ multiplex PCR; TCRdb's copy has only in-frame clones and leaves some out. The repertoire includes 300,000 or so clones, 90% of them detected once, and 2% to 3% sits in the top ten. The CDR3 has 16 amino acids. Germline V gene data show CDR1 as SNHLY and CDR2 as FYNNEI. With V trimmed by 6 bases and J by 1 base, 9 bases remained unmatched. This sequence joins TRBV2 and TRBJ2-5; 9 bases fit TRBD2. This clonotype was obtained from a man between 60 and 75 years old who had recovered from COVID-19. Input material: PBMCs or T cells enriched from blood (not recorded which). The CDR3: CASSVSSGAGQETQYF. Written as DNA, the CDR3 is TGTGCCAGCAGCGTCTCTAGCGGGGCCGGCCAAGAGACCCAGTACTTC.